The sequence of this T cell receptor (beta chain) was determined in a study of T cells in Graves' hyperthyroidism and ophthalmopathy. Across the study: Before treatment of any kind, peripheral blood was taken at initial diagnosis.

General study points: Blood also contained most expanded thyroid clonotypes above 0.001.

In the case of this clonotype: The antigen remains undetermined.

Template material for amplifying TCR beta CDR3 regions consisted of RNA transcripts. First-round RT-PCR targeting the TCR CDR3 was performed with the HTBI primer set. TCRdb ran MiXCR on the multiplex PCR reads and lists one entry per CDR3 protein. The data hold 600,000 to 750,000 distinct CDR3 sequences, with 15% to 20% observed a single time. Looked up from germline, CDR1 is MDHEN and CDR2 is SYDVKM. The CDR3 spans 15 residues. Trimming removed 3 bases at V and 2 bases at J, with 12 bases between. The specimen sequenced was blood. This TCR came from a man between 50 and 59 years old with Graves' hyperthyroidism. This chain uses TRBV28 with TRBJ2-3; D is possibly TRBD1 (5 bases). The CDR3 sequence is CASSFQGGATDTQYF. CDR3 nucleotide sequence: TGTGCCAGCAGTTTTCAGGGTGGGGCCACAGATACGCAGTATTTT.